What follows are 8 T cell receptor beta chains derived from one specimen sequenced in a study of blood T cell repertoires in COVID-19. Libraries were prepared by immunoSEQ multiplex PCR; TCRdb keeps only in-frame clonotypes and omits some of them. The sample records 60,000 to 75,000 clones, around 86% being singletons. Sequenced input: peripheral blood. Receptors originate from a man between 25 and 39 years old with acute or convalescent COVID-19.

The chain is built from TRBV9 and TRBJ2-5; 7 positions match TRBD2. V lost 4 bases and J lost 5; bases outside the gene matches: 8. The CDR3 loop spans 14 amino acids. The germline V gene has CDR1 SGDLS and CDR2 YYNGEE. This CDR3 is CASSPSGGTETQYF. CDR3 DNA: TGTGCCAGCAGCCCCTCCGGGGGGACGGAGACCCAGTACTTC. The whole variable domain, remainder taken from reference TRBV9 and TRBJ2-5, is DSGVTQTPKHLITATGQRVTLRCSPRSGDLSVYWYQQSLDQGLQFLIQYYNGEERAKGNILERFSAQQFPDLHSELNLSSLELGDSALYFCASSPSGGTETQYFGPGTRLLVL.

The V and J genes are TRBV5-1 and TRBJ1-2; TRBD1 matches 8 bases. This CDR3 comprises 15 residues. V lost 4 bases to trimming and J lost 5 bases; unmatched junction nucleotides: 10. CDR1 and CDR2 (germline): SGHRS, YFSETQ. CDR3: CASSLQGQGVYGYTF. The CDR3 DNA reads as TGCGCCAGCAGCCTCCAAGGACAGGGAGTTTATGGCTACACCTTC.

This clone was seen only a few times. The gene calls are TRBV7-8 and TRBJ2-7; 7 bases agree with TRBD1. Germline V gene data show CDR1 as SGHVS and CDR2 as FQNEAQ. This CDR3 is 14 amino acids long. The J segment lost 1 base and the V segment lost 5 bases, leaving 5 bases of the junction unmatched. The DNA of the CDR3 is TGTGCCAGCAGCCCGACAGGGCAGTCCTACGAGCAGTACTTC. It yields the protein CASSPTGQSYEQYF.

The chain carries TRBV7-2 and TRBJ1-6; 10 positions agree with TRBD1. The CDR3 loop spans 18 amino acids. The J segment lost 9 bases and the V segment lost 5 bases, leaving 16 bases of the junction unmatched. Per germline, CDR1 SGHTA and CDR2 FQGNSA. This CDR3 is CASSPRQGGDRGSSPLHF. DNA for the CDR3: TGTGCCAGCAGCCCCCGGCAGGGGGGGGACAGGGGTAGTTCACCCCTCCACTTT.

J is TRBJ1-6 and V is TRBV5-4; 8 bases match TRBD1. The CDR3 loop spans 17 amino acids. V gave up 4 bases and J gave up 9 bases; unmatched junction bases: 15. Germline CDR1 is SGHNT and CDR2 is YYREEE (reference sequence). The CDR3 DNA is TGTGCCAGCAGCCCAGGGGGCACGGTGCAATTAGGTTCACCCCTCCACTTT. This gives the protein CASSPGGTVQLGSPLHF.

The chain has TRBV6-5 and TRBJ2-2, with 8 bases identical to TRBD1. The CDR3 has 13 residues. Trimming cost V 4 bases and J 7 bases; bases outside gene matches: 2. Germline values: CDR1 MNHEY, CDR2 SVGAGI. The CDR3 DNA reads as TGTGCCAGCAGTTTGACAGGGGACGGGGAGCTGTTTTTT. It is translated as CASSLTGDGELFF.

The chain links TRBV3-1 (or the pseudogene TRBV3-2) to TRBJ2-3, with 7 bases fitting TRBD1. With V trimmed by 6 bases and J by 4 bases, 7 bases remained unmatched. The CDR3 spans 14 residues. In germline, CDR1 is LGHDT, CDR2 YNNKEL (reference sequence). In nucleotides, the CDR3 is TGTGCCAGCAGTTTCGGACAGGAGGCAGATACGCAGTATTTT. Protein sequence: CASSFGQEADTQYF.

The CDR3 reads CASSLRWGGALNYGYTF. In DNA form, the CDR3 reads TGTGCCAGCAGTCTAAGATGGGGGGGAGCCCTCAACTATGGCTACACCTTC. The chain uses TRBV7-8 and TRBJ1-2; D might be TRBD1 (5 bases). CDR1 is SGHVS, CDR2 FQNEAQ, per germline. Deletions cut 6 bases from V and 2 bases from J, with 22 bases between. This CDR3 spans 17 amino acids.